This T cell receptor beta chain comes out of a study of OX40 agonist ivuxolimab in advanced cancers. Regarding the study in general: The costimulatory receptor OX40 (CD134) was targeted by ivuxolimab, a fully human IgG2 agonistic monoclonal antibody. The point of sequencing TCRbeta in the periphery was to test whether ivuxolimab changed TCR sequence diversity and drove clonal T-cell expansion. Three dose-escalation patients achieved partial responses, one with hepatocellular carcinoma and two with cutaneous melanoma. Prior anti-PD-1, anti-PD-L1 or anti-CTLA-4 therapy was permitted, and about two fifths of dose-escalation patients had received checkpoint inhibitors. Intravenous ivuxolimab was administered to patients every 2 weeks at six dose levels: 0.01, 0.1, 0.3, 1.5, 3 and 10 mg/kg. The paper describes the monotherapy dose-escalation part (N of about 54 patients) of the phase I trial of ivuxolimab. In the dose-escalation cohort, 82.7% of patients were male, and the mean age was approximately 60 years, with a range of about 20 to 90. Of the 50 to 55 dose-escalation patients, hepatocellular carcinoma was present in approximately 20, melanoma in about 15, renal cell carcinoma in 9 and head and neck cancer in 9.

The research as a whole found: Low levels of normalized T-cell clonal expansion were also seen in some nonresponding patients. Which antigens the clonally expanded peripheral T cells were specific for was not determined. After ivuxolimab, CD8+ T cells had more expanded clones than CD4+ T cells on average. Clonal expansion of both CD4+ and CD8+ blood T cells was observed from baseline to week 6 at doses 0.1 to 3.0 mg/kg. In the 0.1-3.0 mg/kg groups, partial responders had among the lowest normalized peripheral clonal expansion, particularly in CD8+ T cells.

To sequence the TCRbeta CDR3 region, genomic DNA was isolated from the sorted cells. TCRbeta CDR3 regions were sequenced using the immunoSEQ Assay. TCRdb limited this immuneACCESS table to in-frame rearrangements with V and J called. A share of clones is missing; checked studies link under half to unresolved V genes, and the rest is unexplained. The sample records just under 85,000 clones, 83% of which are singletons. The ten largest clones take up over 0.7% of the sample. A word on this clone: Its antigen remains undetermined. Base qualities were left out, and no much larger clone turns up one base away.

The junction shows trimming of 8 bases on V and 4 bases on J, and the gene matches do not reach 6 bases of it. CDR1 and CDR2 were assigned from the germline V gene (reference sequence) as SEHNR and FQNEAQ. The CDR3 runs 15 amino acids, cysteine and phenylalanine included. Only the CDR3 portion is preserved as DNA: 45 bases, with reading frame beginning at the first base. Patients with a history of autoimmune disease or receiving systemic immunosuppression were excluded from the trial. Peripheral blood for TCR sequencing was drawn from every dose cohort at baseline, at cycle 4 day 1 and at cycle 7 day 1. The samples were taken from a phase I, first-in-human, multicenter, open-label dose-escalation trial of ivuxolimab. Adults with locally advanced or metastatic melanoma, renal cell carcinoma, hepatocellular carcinoma or head and neck squamous cell carcinoma were enrolled in the trial. CD4+ and CD8+ T cells were sorted separately from peripheral blood before TCR sequencing.

This TCR came from an adult with an advanced solid tumor such as melanoma, head and neck, liver or kidney cancer. Recombination linked TRBV7-9 to TRBJ2-3; a stretch of 13 junction bases matches TRBD2. Sequenced here: CD4+ or CD8+ T cells sorted from blood, sampled in a trial of the OX40 agonist ivuxolimab. The DNA sequence is TGTGCCAGCGACGAGACTAGCGGGGGGTCAGATACGCAGTATTTT. It encodes CASDETSGGSDTQYF.